The 27 T cell receptor beta chains listed next were all sequenced from one sample in a study of T cell repertoires in cytomegalovirus infection. TCRdb passed the reads through MiXCR, listing each CDR3 protein once. The sample comprises approximately 500,000 distinct CDR3 sequences, approximately 15% of which are singletons, and more than 20% rests with the top ten. Sequences were obtained from CD8+ T cells from PBMCs. The receptors were gathered from a human donor in good health (CMV status not recorded). Some clones in this sample may be carry-over from other donors' samples.

About this clonotype: A junction end diverges from the germline sequence, so it may reflect a read error. The chain couples TRBV5-4 to TRBJ2-1; no clear D gene. The CDR3 has 13 amino acids. From germline, CDR1 is SGHNT and CDR2 YYREEE (reference sequence). The CDR3 DNA follows: TGTGCCAGCAGCTTGGATCTCTACAATGTGCAGTTCTTC. Encoded protein: CASSLDLYNVQFF.

This clonotype was observed at least ten times. The chain links TRBV7-8 to TRBJ2-6; D unclear. V shed 1 base and J shed 2 bases, with 9 bases lying between them. The CDR3 sequence is 16 residues long. CDR1 and CDR2 (germline): SGHVS, FQNEAQ. CDR3: CASSLEVVAGANVLTF. CDR3 DNA: TGTGCCAGCAGCTTAGAAGTCGTAGCTGGGGCCAACGTCCTGACTTTC. Full variable domain (remainder filled in from reference TRBV7-8 and TRBJ2-6): GAGVSQSPRYKVAKRGQDVALRCDPISGHVSLFWYQQALGQGPEFLTYFQNEAQLDKSGLPSDRFFAERPEGSVSTLKIQRTQQEDSAVYLCASSLEVVAGANVLTFGAGSRLTVL.

This clonotype was recorded at least ten times. One end of the junction is discordant with germline, which a read error may explain. The genes are TRBV5-1 and TRBJ2-1, with unresolved D. The CDR3 totals 11 residues. Germline values: CDR1 SGHRS, CDR2 YFSETQ. CDR3 in DNA: TGTGCCAGCAGTCTGGGCAGCGAGCAGTTCTTC. Translation: CASSLGSEQFF.

This clonotype came up a few times. The rearrangement joins TRBV28 to TRBJ2-5; D is ambiguous. Trimming removed 5 bases at V and 5 bases at J, with 18 bases between. Germline V CDR1 and CDR2: MDHEN, SYDVKM. The CDR3 is 15 residues long. The CDR3 loop reads CASSHPERLRETQYF. CDR3 sequence (DNA): TGTGCCAGCAGTCATCCAGAACGGCTGAGGGAGACCCAGTACTTC.

This clonotype showed up many times. This chain links TRBV6-5 with TRBJ2-2; 10 bases agree with TRBD2. Germline CDR1 and CDR2: MNHEY and SVGAGI. After removal of 2 bases from V and 0 bases from J, the junction contained 6 bases not matched to a gene. This CDR3 comprises 18 residues. The CDR3 coding sequence is TGTGCCAGCAGTTACGACAAGCGGGGGGGCCCGAACACCGGGGAGCTGTTTTTT. Its protein product is CASSYDKRGGPNTGELFF.

This clonotype was counted at least ten times. The CDR3 DNA is TGTGCCAGCAGCTTGTGGCTAGGCGAGGGTACGCAGTATTTT. It codes for CASSLWLGEGTQYF. This chain uses TRBV5-4 with TRBJ2-3, with D possibly being TRBD2 (5 bases). Trimming shortened V by 1 base and J by 8 bases, and 14 bases separated the two germline ends. The CDR3 contains 14 residues. CDR1 SGHNT and CDR2 YYREEE come from the germline V gene (reference sequence).

This clonotype appeared many times. The J gene is TRBJ1-3, the V gene TRBV7-9; D remains unclear. This CDR3 comprises 14 residues. V dropped 1 base and J dropped 4 bases, with 8 bases sitting between them. CDR1 and CDR2 from the germline V gene are SEHNR and FQNEAQ (reference sequence). The CDR3 DNA reads as TGTGCCAGCAGCTTAGATGCCGAAGGAAACACCATATATTTT. This sequence encodes CASSLDAEGNTIYF.

This clonotype has at least ten counts. V usage is TRBV4-1 and J usage is TRBJ1-1; D gene unclear. CDR1 is MGHRA, CDR2 YSYEKL, per germline. The CDR3 has 14 residues. The V gene lost 0 bases and the J gene lost 0 bases, with 5 bases spanning the gap. DNA of the CDR3: TGCGCCAGCAGCCAAGATAGGATGAACACTGAAGCTTTCTTT. Encoded protein: CASSQDRMNTEAFF.

This clonotype was seen ten or more times. This sequence joins TRBV7-3 and TRBJ2-7; D is possibly TRBD2 (5 bases). There are 14 residues in the CDR3. From germline, CDR1 is SGHTA and CDR2 FQGTGA. V lost 2 bases and J lost 2, with 10 bases in between. The CDR3 DNA reads TGTGCCAGCAGCTTACTAGCTGCACCCTACGAGCAGTACTTC. Protein: CASSLLAAPYEQYF.

Concerning this clonotype itself: With a much larger clone just one base away, this may be a read error. V usage is TRBV6-5 and J usage is TRBJ2-1, with 9 bases aligning to TRBD2. From germline, CDR1 is MNHEY and CDR2 SVGAGI. This CDR3 has 14 amino acids. Written as DNA, the CDR3 is TGTGCCAGCAAGTGGCGGGAGGGCCTCAATGAGGAGTTCTTC. Protein sequence: CASKWREGLNEEFF.

This clonotype was detected once. The rearrangement uses TRBV20-1 and TRBJ2-7; D is possibly TRBD2 (5 bases). This CDR3 is 12 amino acids long. CDR1 is DFQATT and CDR2 is SNEGSKA in the germline V gene (reference sequence). The ends were cut back, 1 base at V and 3 bases at J, with 7 bases in the middle. CDR3 amino acids: CSARGELYEQYF. The CDR3 DNA reads as TGCAGTGCTAGAGGGGAGCTCTACGAGCAGTACTTC.

This clonotype was detected ten times or more. The chain employs TRBV10-3 and TRBJ2-7; TRBD2 matches 7 bases. Losses at the gene ends were 3 bases for V and 2 bases for J; bases not matched to a gene: 7. Germline V gene sequence: CDR1 ENHRY, CDR2 SYGVKD. The CDR3 is 15 amino acids. Here the CDR3 DNA reads TGTGCCATCAGTGACCCTGGGGAGGGGCCCTACGAGCAGTACTTC. Protein product: CAISDPGEGPYEQYF.

The CDR3 spells CAASGGSRVYAPIYEQYF. CDR3 nucleotide sequence: TGTGCCGCGAGTGGGGGTTCCAGGGTCTACGCACCGATCTACGAGCAGTACTTC. This sequence joins TRBV28 and TRBJ2-7; D possibly uses TRBD1 or TRBD2 (5 bases each). V was trimmed by 11 bases and J by 3 bases, leaving 32 bases between them. Germline assignment: CDR1 MDHEN and CDR2 SYDVKM. The CDR3 is 18 amino acids.

The CDR3 region has the DNA TGTGCCAGCAGTCAAAATGGGGTTCTCTATGGCTACACCTTC. Protein product: CASSQNGVLYGYTF. The chain carries TRBV6-6 and TRBJ1-2; D unresolved. Germline CDR1 and CDR2: MNHNY and SVGAGI (reference sequence). V lost 5 bases, J lost 4 bases, and 14 bases lay in between. The CDR3 has 14 residues.

This clonotype has at least ten counts. The chain links TRBV27 to TRBJ2-3, with TRBD2 matching over 7 bases. The length of the CDR3 is 16 residues. The V segment lost 1 base and the J segment 0 bases; nucleotides outside the gene matches: 4. In germline, CDR1 is MNHEY, CDR2 SMNVEV (reference sequence). DNA of the CDR3: TGTGCCAGCAGTTTATACTCTAGCGGAAGCACAGATACGCAGTATTTT. This translates into CASSLYSSGSTDTQYF.

This clonotype was found many times. J is TRBJ1-5 and V is TRBV4-1; tentatively, D is TRBD1 (6 bases). The CDR3 totals 17 residues. V gave up 1 base and J gave up 4 bases, with 17 bases separating them. The germline CDR1 and CDR2 sequences are MGHRA and YSYEKL. The CDR3 spells CASSQVGQGRQNQPQHF. CDR3 in DNA: TGCGCCAGCAGCCAAGTCGGCCAGGGGAGACAAAATCAGCCCCAGCATTTT.

The chain recombines TRBV5-1 with TRBJ2-7; D is perhaps TRBD1 (6 bases). V shed 2 bases and J shed 1 base, with 13 bases lying between them. CDR3 size: 15 residues. The germline V gene has CDR1 SGHRS and CDR2 YFSETQ. In nucleotides, the CDR3 is TGCGCCAGCAGCTTAAGTCGAGACAGGTCCTACGAGCAGTACTTC. This translates into CASSLSRDRSYEQYF.

Concerning this clonotype itself: Just one base apart from a much larger clone, this may be a read error. The chain has TRBV27 and TRBJ2-1, with 8 bases fitting TRBD2. The CDR3 loop spans 16 amino acids. V was pared by 5 bases and J by 3 bases, with 9 bases of the junction left unmatched. Germline values: CDR1 MNHEY, CDR2 SMNVEV (reference sequence). In DNA form, the CDR3 reads TGTGCCAGCAGTACCACAGCGGGAGCCTTCTACAATGAGCAGTTCTTC. Protein product: CASSTTAGAFYNEQFF.

This clonotype was picked up many times. The chain carries TRBV12-3 or TRBV12-4 and TRBJ1-5, with D possibly being TRBD1 (5 bases). V was cut by 6 bases and J by 6 bases, with 15 bases left in between. CDR3 length: 14 residues. This chain's CDR3 is CASRELTDGQPQHF. The CDR3 region has the DNA TGTGCCAGCAGGGAATTGACAGACGGTCAGCCCCAGCATTTT.

This clonotype has ten or more counts. The chain employs TRBV28 and TRBJ1-2; 7 bases agree with TRBD1. Germline CDR1 MDHEN, CDR2 SYDVKM. The CDR3 totals 12 residues. Trimming at V came to 5 bases and at J to 8 bases, leaving 5 bases not matched to a gene. CDR3 sequence: CASSQDRRGYTF. CDR3 bases: TGTGCCAGCAGTCAGGACAGGCGCGGCTACACCTTC.

This clonotype has at least ten counts. The gene calls are TRBV12-3 or TRBV12-4 and TRBJ2-3, with D unclear. The CDR3 totals 13 residues. V gave up 1 base and J gave up 10 bases, with 12 bases separating them. CDR3 nucleotide sequence: TGTGCCAGCAGTTTAGTGATTCATAGGGCGCAGTATTTT. Amino acid sequence: CASSLVIHRAQYF.

The V call is TRBV27, the J call TRBJ1-2; D call uncertain. V was trimmed by 3 bases and J by 8 bases, leaving 13 bases between them. The CDR3 is made up of 13 amino acids. CDR1 is MNHEY, CDR2 SMNVEV, per germline (reference sequence). The CDR3 reads CASSFMGYGGYTF. The CDR3 coding sequence is TGTGCCAGCAGTTTTATGGGCTATGGAGGCTACACCTTC.

This clonotype was observed a few times. The chain recombines TRBV14 with TRBJ2-5; the D gene is possibly TRBD1 (5 bases). Germline V gene lookup returns CDR1 SGHDN and CDR2 FVKESK. The CDR3 covers 14 residues. V lost 2 bases to trimming and J lost 4 bases, with 11 bases between them. DNA of the CDR3: TGTGCCAGCAGCCAACAGGGTCGGAGAGAGACCCAGTACTTC. The encoded protein is CASSQQGRRETQYF. The entire variable domain, with the rest obtained from reference TRBV14 and TRBJ2-5, is as follows: EAGVTQFPSHSVIEKGQTVTLRCDPISGHDNLYWYRRVMGKEIKFLLHFVKESKQDESGMPNNRFLAERTGGTYSTLKVQPAELEDSGVYFCASSQQGRRETQYFGPGTRLLVL.

This clonotype was picked up many times. The CDR3 DNA follows: TGCAGTGCTAGCACTTCCGAGGGACTAGCGGGAGTGAACCCCTACAATGAGCAGTTCTTC. Its protein is CSASTSEGLAGVNPYNEQFF. This chain joins TRBV20-1 and TRBJ2-1; 14 bases agree with TRBD2. Losses at the gene ends were 3 bases for V and 2 bases for J; bases not matched to a gene: 15. This CDR3 is built from 20 residues. Germline V gene data show CDR1 as DFQATT and CDR2 as SNEGSKA (reference sequence).

Ten or more counts support this clonotype. The chain carries TRBV2 and TRBJ2-1, with 9 bases fitting TRBD1. Germline V gives CDR1 SNHLY, CDR2 FYNNEI. The CDR3 has 15 residues. Trimming at V came to 3 bases and at J to 6 bases, leaving 6 bases not matched to a gene. The CDR3 spells CASSEGTGIANEQFF. The CDR3 DNA sequence: TGTGCCAGCAGTGAGGGGACAGGGATTGCCAATGAGCAGTTCTTC.

At least ten counts were recorded for this clonotype. The rearrangement joins TRBV10-3 to TRBJ2-1, with a weak D call TRBD2 (5 bases). This CDR3 spans 13 amino acids. Germline CDR1 ENHRY, CDR2 SYGVKD. With 0 bases removed from V and 9 bases from J, the gap between germline ends came to 9 bases. The CDR3 sequence is CAISESIGGEQFF. CDR3 sequence (DNA): TGTGCCATCAGTGAGTCGATAGGAGGTGAGCAGTTCTTC.

A word on this clonotype: A clone one base away is much larger, so this may be a read error. V and J are TRBV6-5 and TRBJ2-7, with D possibly being TRBD2 (7 bases). Deletions cut 2 bases from V and 4 bases from J, with 15 bases between. The CDR3 contains 15 residues. The germline V gene has CDR1 MNHEY and CDR2 SVGAGI. The CDR3 DNA is TGTGCCAGCAGTTACGCAAGGGGGGGATATTACGAGCAGTACTTC. Its protein is CASSYARGGYYEQYF.